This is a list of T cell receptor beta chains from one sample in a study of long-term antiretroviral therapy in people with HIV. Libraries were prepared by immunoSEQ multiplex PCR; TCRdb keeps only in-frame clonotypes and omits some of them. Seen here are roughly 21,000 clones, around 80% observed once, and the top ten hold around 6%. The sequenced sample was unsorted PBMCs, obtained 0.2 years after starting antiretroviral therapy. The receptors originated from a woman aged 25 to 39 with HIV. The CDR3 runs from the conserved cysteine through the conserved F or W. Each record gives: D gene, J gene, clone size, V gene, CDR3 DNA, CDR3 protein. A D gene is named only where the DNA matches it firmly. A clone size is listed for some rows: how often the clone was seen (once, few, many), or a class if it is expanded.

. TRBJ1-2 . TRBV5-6 TGTGCCAGCAGCTTGGATCTAGTAGGGGGAGCTAACTATGGCTACACCTTC CASSLDLVGGANYGYTF
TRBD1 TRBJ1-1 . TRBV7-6 TGTGCCAGCAGCTTGTGGGGGACAGTTAACACTGAAGCTTTCTTT CASSLWGTVNTEAFF
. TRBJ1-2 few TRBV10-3 TGTGCCATCAGTGAGGCAGCTAAAAACTATGGCTACACCTTC CAISEAAKNYGYTF
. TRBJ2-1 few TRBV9 TGTGCCAGCAGCGTCATCGGTAATGAGCAGTTCTTC CASSVIGNEQFF
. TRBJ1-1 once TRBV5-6 TGTGCCAGCAGCTTGGGGCCGAACACTGAAGCTTTCTTT CASSLGPNTEAFF
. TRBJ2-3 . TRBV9 TGTGCCAGCAGCGTAGCCGGGGGCGGGTTAGATACGCAGTATTTT CASSVAGGGLDTQYF
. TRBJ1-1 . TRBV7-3 TGTGCCAGCAGCTGGAGGGAGGGGGCTGAAGCTTTCTTT CASSWREGAEAFF
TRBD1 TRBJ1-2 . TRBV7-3 TGTGCCAGCAGCTTCACAGGGGGCGGCTATGGCTACACCTTC CASSFTGGGYGYTF
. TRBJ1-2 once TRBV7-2 TGTGCCAGCAGCTCGGAATGGACAGCCGGCTATGGCTACACCTTC CASSSEWTAGYGYTF
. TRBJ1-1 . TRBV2 TGTGCCAGCAGTGCGGGGGCTTTGACTGAAGCTTTCTTT CASSAGALTEAFF
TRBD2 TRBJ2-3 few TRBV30 TGTGCCTGGACCCCTAGCGGGGGTTTCTCAAGGGATACGCAGTATTTT CAWTPSGGFSRDTQYF
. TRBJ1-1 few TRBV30 TGTGCCTGGAGTGCGGGGATGAACACTGAAGCTTTCTTT CAWSAGMNTEAFF
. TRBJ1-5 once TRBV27 TGTGCCAGCCGTTCGAGGTCCGCCTATTGGTATAGCAATCAGCCCCAGCATTTT CASRSRSAYWYSNQPQHF
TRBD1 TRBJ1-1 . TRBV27 TGTGCCAGCAGTTTAGACAGGGGCACTGAAGCTTTCTTT CASSLDRGTEAFF
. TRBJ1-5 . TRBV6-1 TGTGCCAGCATAGACAGAAATAGCAATCAGCCCCAGCATTTT CASIDRNSNQPQHF
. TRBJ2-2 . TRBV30 TGTGCCTGGAGTGTTGAGTATACCGGGGAGCTGTTTTTT CAWSVEYTGELFF
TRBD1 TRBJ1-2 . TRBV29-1 TGCAGCGGGAGGACAGGAGATTCGTATGGCTACACCTTC CSGRTGDSYGYTF
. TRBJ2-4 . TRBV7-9 TGTGCCAGCGGACCACCCTGGTCAGGAGGAAAAAACATTCAGTACTTC CASGPPWSGGKNIQYF
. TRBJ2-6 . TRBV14 TGTGCCAGCAGCCATACGGCCGGGGCCAACGTCCTGACTTTC CASSHTAGANVLTF
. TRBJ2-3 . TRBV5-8 TGTGCCAGCAGCTTGGGTGCAGTCTCGACCACAGATACGCAGTATTTT CASSLGAVSTTDTQYF
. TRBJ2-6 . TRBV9 TGTGCCAGCAGCGTAGATAAAGGGGACACCTACTTCTCTGGGGCCAACGTCCTGACTTTC CASSVDKGDTYFSGANVLTF
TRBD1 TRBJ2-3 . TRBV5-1 TGCGCCAGCAGCAAAGAGGACAGGGCAGCAGATACGCAGTATTTT CASSKEDRAADTQYF
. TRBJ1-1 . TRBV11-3 TGTGCCAGCAGCTTGGGCCCGGGCGAAGCTTTCTTT CASSLGPGEAFF
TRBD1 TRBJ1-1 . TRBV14 TGTGCCAGCAGACCCTCAGACAGGGCTGTAGCTTTCTTT CASRPSDRAVAFF
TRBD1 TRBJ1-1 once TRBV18 TGTGCCAGCCGCGGGACAGGGTGGATGAACACTGAAGCTTTCTTT CASRGTGWMNTEAFF
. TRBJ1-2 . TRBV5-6 TGTGCCAGCAGGCTGGAGGGGGACTATGGCTACACCTTC CASRLEGDYGYTF
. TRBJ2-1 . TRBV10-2 TGCGCCAGCAGTGGGAATAACAAGGGAGAGCAGTTCTTC CASSGNNKGEQFF
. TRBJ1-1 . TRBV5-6 TGTGCCAGCAGCGCCTGGACGGCGCAGACCATTGAAGCTTTCTTT CASSAWTAQTIEAFF
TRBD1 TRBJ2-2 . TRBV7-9 TGTGCCAGCAGACCAGACAGGGGGGCGGACACCGGGGAGCTGTTTTTT CASRPDRGADTGELFF
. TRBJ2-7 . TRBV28 TGTGCCAGCAGACGTACACGGAAGGGCGAGCAGTACTTC CASRRTRKGEQYF
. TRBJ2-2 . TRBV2 TGTGCCAGCAGTCGGCAGTCGATCACCGGGGAGCTGTTTTTT CASSRQSITGELFF
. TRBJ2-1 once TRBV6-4 TGTGCCAGCAGTGACCGGTGGGAGAGCTCCTACAATGAGCAGTTCTTC CASSDRWESSYNEQFF
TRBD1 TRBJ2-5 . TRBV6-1 TGTGCCAGCAGTGAACTCGCCGGGACAGGGAAAGAGACCCAGTACTTC CASSELAGTGKETQYF
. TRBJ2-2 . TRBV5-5 TGTGCCAGCAGCCCTTACCCCGCGAACACCGGGGAGCTGTTTTTT CASSPYPANTGELFF
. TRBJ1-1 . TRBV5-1 TGCGCCAGCAGCCCGAATTATATGGGGAACACTGAAGCTTTCTTT CASSPNYMGNTEAFF
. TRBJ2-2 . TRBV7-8 TGTGCCAGCAGCTTACCGGACTTTGTCACCGGGGAGCTGTTTTTT CASSLPDFVTGELFF
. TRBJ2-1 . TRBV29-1 TGCAGCGTTGAAAGTGGAGGATGGTACAATGAGCAGTTCTTC CSVESGGWYNEQFF
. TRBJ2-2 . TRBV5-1 TGCGCCAGCAGCTTCGGGGCCTCGGGCACCGGGGAGCTGTTTTTT CASSFGASGTGELFF
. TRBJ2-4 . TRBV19 TGTGCCAGTAGTATGGCAAGGGCGGACATTCAGTACTTC CASSMARADIQYF
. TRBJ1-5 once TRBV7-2 TGTGCCAGCAGCTTAGCGGCGGGGAGCAATCAGCCCCAGCATTTT CASSLAAGSNQPQHF
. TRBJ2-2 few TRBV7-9 TGTGCCAGCAGCTCCGTGAGGGGTCGGACCGGGGAGCTGTTTTTT CASSSVRGRTGELFF
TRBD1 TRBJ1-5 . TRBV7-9 TGTGCCAGCAGCTTAGGGACAGGTCATCAGCCCCAGCATTTT CASSLGTGHQPQHF
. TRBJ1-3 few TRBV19 TGTGCCAGTAGTACCTATACTGGAAACACCATATATTTT CASSTYTGNTIYF
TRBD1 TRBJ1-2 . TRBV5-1 TGCGCCAGCAGCTTGGGATTGAGGACAGGCTATGGCTACACCTTC CASSLGLRTGYGYTF
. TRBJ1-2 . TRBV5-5 TGTGCCAGCACCAAGTGGGAGGACGGTGGCTACACCTTC CASTKWEDGGYTF
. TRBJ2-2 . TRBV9 TGTGCCAGCAGCGCGGACAGGAACACCGGGGAGCTGTTTTTT CASSADRNTGELFF
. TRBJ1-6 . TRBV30 TGTGCCTGGAGTTTGGGGAAGGATTCACCCCTCCACTTT CAWSLGKDSPLHF